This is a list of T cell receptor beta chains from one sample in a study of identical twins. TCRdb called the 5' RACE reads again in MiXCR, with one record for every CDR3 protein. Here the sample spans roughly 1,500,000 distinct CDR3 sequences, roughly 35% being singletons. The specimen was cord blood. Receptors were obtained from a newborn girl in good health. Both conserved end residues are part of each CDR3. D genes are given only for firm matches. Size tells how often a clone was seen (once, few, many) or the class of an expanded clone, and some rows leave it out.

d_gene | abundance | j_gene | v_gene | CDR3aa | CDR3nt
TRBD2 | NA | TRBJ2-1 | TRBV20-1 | CSARVVAGIEQFF | TGCAGTGCTAGAGTGGTAGCGGGAATTGAGCAGTTCTTC
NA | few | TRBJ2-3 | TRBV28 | CASTQGGDTQYF | TGTGCCAGCACCCAAGGGGGAGATACGCAGTATTTT
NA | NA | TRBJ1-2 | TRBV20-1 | CSARGGRCGYTF | TGCAGTGCTAGAGGGGGGCGCTGTGGCTACACCTTC
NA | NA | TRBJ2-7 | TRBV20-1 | CSSSQDSYEQYF | TGCAGTTCTAGCCAGGATTCCTACGAGCAGTACTTC
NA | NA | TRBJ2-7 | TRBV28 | CASTSPSIREQYF | TGTGCCAGCACCTCACCTTCAATCAGGGAGCAGTACTTC
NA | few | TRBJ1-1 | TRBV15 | CATSRGSPPDAFF | TGTGCCACCAGCAGAGGATCCCCTCCAGACGCTTTCTTT
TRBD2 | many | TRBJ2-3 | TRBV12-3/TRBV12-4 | CASSPLGTSGTDTQYF | TGTGCCAGCAGCCCCCTTGGGACTAGCGGCACAGATACGCAGTATTTT
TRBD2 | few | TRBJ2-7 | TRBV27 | CASGLAALSYEQYF | TGTGCCAGCGGACTAGCGGCCCTTTCCTACGAGCAGTACTTC
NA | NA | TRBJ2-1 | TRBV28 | CASSFRSWRGPQSYNEQFF | TGTGCCAGCAGTTTCCGATCTTGGCGGGGGCCTCAATCCTACAATGAGCAGTTCTTC
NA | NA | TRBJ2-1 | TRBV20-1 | CSASFDNEQFF | TGCAGTGCTAGTTTTGACAATGAGCAGTTCTTC
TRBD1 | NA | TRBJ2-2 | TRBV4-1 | CASSVRGQDTGELFF | TGCGCCAGCAGCGTACGCGGACAGGACACCGGGGAGCTGTTTTTT
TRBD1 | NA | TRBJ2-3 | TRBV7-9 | CASSFFRGPFGDTQYF | TGTGCCAGCAGCTTTTTCAGGGGGCCCTTCGGGGATACGCAGTATTTT
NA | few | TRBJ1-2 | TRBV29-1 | CSVEGSGRGYYGYTF | TGCAGCGTTGAGGGGTCGGGGAGAGGCTACTATGGCTACACCTTC
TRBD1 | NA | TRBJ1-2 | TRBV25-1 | CASKRTGGGYTF | TGTGCCAGCAAAAGGACAGGGGGCGGCTACACCTTC
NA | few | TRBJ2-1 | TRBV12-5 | CASVGGGNEQFF | TGTGCTAGTGTCGGGGGTGGCAATGAGCAGTTCTTC
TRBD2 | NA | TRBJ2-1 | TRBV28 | CASSVRRGTSGRENEQFF | TGTGCCAGCAGTGTTCGGAGAGGGACTAGCGGGAGGGAAAATGAGCAGTTCTTC
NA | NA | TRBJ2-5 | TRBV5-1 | CASSSRQLGDNEQYF | TGCGCCAGCAGCTCAAGACAGCTAGGTGACAATGAGCAGTACTTC
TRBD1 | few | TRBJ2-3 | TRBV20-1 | CSASPGQGGTDTQYF | TGCAGTGCTAGTCCGGGACAGGGAGGAACAGATACGCAGTATTTT
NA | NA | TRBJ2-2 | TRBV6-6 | CASRKLANTGELFF | TGTGCCAGCAGGAAGCTAGCGAACACCGGGGAGCTGTTTTTT
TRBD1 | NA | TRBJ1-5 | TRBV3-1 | CASSQTGVLNQPQHF | TGTGCCAGCAGCCAAACAGGGGTCCTTAATCAGCCCCAGCATTTT
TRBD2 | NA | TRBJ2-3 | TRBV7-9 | CASSQPKLAGGTDTQYF | TGTGCCAGCAGCCAACCCAAACTAGCGGGAGGCACAGATACGCAGTATTTT
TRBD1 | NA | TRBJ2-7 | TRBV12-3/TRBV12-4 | CASSLPGQGTGQGAYEQYF | TGTGCCAGCAGTTTACCGGGACAAGGGACGGGACAGGGGGCCTACGAGCAGTACTTC
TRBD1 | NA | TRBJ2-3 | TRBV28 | CASNLDRGTGTQYF | TGTGCCAGCAACCTGGACAGGGGCACAGGTACGCAGTATTTT
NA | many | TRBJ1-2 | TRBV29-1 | CSVEDRSPTNYGYTF | TGCAGCGTTGAAGATCGGTCACCTACTAACTATGGCTACACCTTC
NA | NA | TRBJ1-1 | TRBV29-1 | CSVGRVRVVTEAFF | TGCAGCGTCGGCCGTGTTAGGGTGGTCACTGAAGCTTTCTTT
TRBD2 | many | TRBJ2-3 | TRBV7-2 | CASSSYGTRTDTQYF | TGTGCCAGCAGCTCTTACGGGACTAGGACAGATACGCAGTATTTT
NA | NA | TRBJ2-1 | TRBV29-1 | CGVGGKHNERFF | TGCGGCGTTGGGGGAAAGCACAATGAGCGGTTCTTC
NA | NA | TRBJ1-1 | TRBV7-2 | CASSLGAGANTEAFF | TGTGCCAGCAGCTTAGGGGCCGGGGCCAACACTGAAGCTTTCTTT
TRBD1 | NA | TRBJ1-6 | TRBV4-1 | CASSHPDRGTSPLHF | TGCGCCAGCAGCCACCCGGACAGGGGAACTTCACCCCTCCACTTT
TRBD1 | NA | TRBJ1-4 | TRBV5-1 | CASSLVPGTGNEKLFF | TGCGCCAGCAGCTTGGTTCCCGGGACAGGGAATGAAAAACTGTTTTTT
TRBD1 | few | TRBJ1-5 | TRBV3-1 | CASSQDRGRQPQHF | TGTGCCAGCAGCCAAGACAGGGGGCGTCAGCCCCAGCATTTT
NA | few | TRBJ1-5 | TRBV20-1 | CSARDDQGQPQHF | TGCAGTGCTAGAGACGACCAGGGACAGCCCCAGCATTTT
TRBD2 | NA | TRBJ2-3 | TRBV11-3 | CASSLDRGGATDTQYF | TGTGCCAGCAGCTTAGACCGCGGGGGGGCCACAGATACGCAGTATTTT
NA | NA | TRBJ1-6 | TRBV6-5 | CAGSYSNRPLHF | TGTGCCGGCAGTTACTCGAACAGACCCCTCCACTTT
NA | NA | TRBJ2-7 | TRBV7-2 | CASSFRAGSTYEQYF | TGTGCCAGCAGCTTTCGGGCGGGTTCAACCTACGAGCAGTACTTC
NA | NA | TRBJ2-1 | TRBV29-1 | CSVEERGDRFYEQFF | TGCAGCGTTGAAGAAAGGGGGGATCGTTTCTACGAGCAGTTCTTC
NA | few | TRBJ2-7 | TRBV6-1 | CASSEAVTPGYEQYF | TGTGCCAGCAGTGAAGCGGTTACTCCAGGGTACGAGCAGTACTTC
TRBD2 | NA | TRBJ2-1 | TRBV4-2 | CASSTGTSGENEQFF | TGTGCCAGCAGCACCGGGACTAGCGGCGAAAATGAGCAGTTCTTC
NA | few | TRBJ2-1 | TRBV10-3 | CAIRKIGPPYNEQFF | TGTGCCATCAGAAAGATCGGGCCGCCCTACAATGAGCAGTTCTTC
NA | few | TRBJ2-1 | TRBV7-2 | CASSPRQLGYNEQFF | TGTGCCAGCAGCCCACGACAGTTAGGGTACAATGAGCAGTTCTTC
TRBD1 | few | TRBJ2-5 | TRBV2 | CASVPLTGQETQYF | TGTGCCAGCGTTCCCCTGACAGGGCAAGAGACCCAGTACTTC
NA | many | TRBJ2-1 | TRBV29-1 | CSVEGGDYNEQFF | TGCAGCGTTGAGGGCGGGGACTACAATGAGCAGTTCTTC
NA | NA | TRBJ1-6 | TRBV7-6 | CASSLGSRSSPLHF | TGTGCCAGCAGCTTAGGAAGCCGCAGTTCACCCCTCCACTTT
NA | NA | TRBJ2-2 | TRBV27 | CASSPGGGELFF | TGTGCCAGCAGTCCCGGGGGCGGGGAGCTGTTTTTT
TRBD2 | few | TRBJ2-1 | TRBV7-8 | CASSFFPSGGVSNEQFF | TGTGCCAGCAGCTTTTTCCCAAGCGGGGGGGTGAGTAATGAGCAGTTCTTC
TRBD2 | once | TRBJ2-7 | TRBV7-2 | CASSLYREGYEQYF | TGTGCCAGCAGCTTATACCGGGAGGGTTACGAGCAGTACTTC
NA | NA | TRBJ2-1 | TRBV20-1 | CSAVLGEQFF | TGCAGTGCTGTACTCGGTGAGCAGTTCTTC
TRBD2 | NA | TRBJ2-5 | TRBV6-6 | CASSYSPAGGQETQYF | TGTGCCAGCAGTTACTCACCCGCGGGGGGCCAAGAGACCCAGTACTTC
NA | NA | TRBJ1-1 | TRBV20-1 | CSASLGGVNTEAFF | TGCAGTGCTAGCCTAGGGGGGGTGAACACTGAAGCTTTCTTT
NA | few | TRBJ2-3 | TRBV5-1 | CASSSLPTNTDTQYF | TGCGCCAGCAGCTCGCTCCCGACTAACACAGATACGCAGTATTTT
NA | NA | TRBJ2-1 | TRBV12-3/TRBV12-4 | CASSLRAGQFF | TGTGCCAGCAGTTTAAGGGCCGGGCAGTTCTTC
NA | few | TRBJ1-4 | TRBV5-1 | CASSLDKNEKLFF | TGCGCCAGCAGCTTGGACAAAAATGAAAAACTGTTTTTT
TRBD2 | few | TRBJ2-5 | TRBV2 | CASSESSGVSETQYF | TGTGCCAGCAGTGAATCAAGCGGGGTGTCAGAGACCCAGTACTTC
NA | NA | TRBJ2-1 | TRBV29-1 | CSGRLEATNEQFF | TGCAGCGGTAGACTAGAAGCAACAAATGAGCAGTTCTTC
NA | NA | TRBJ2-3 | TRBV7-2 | CASSWGFLGTDTRYF | TGTGCCAGCAGCTGGGGGTTTCTTGGCACAGATACGCGGTATTTT